Following are 27 T cell receptor beta chains from one sample sequenced in a study of breast tumors, draining lymph nodes, adjacent tissues. TCRdb analysed the multiplex PCR reads with MiXCR anew, one entry per CDR3 protein. Here the sample spans 45,000 to 65,000 distinct CDR3 sequences, 35% to 50% being singletons. Material for sequencing was breast tumor tissue. These receptors were taken from a female donor with breast cancer. Some clones in this sample may be carry-over from other donors' samples.

As to this clonotype: The final CDR3 position lacks the conserved phenylalanine or tryptophan, pointing to a likely read error. This chain links TRBV7-9 with TRBJ1-5; no reliable D call. This CDR3 region has 13 residues. Trimming took 8 bases from V and 2 from J, leaving 10 bases between them. Germline V gives CDR1 SEHNR, CDR2 FQNEAQ (reference sequence). The CDR3 region has the DNA TGTGCCAGCGGCCCCTGGGGCAATCAGCCCCAGCATCTT. This translates into CASGPWGNQPQHL.

The rearrangement links TRBV20-1 to TRBJ1-2; D perhaps matches TRBD1 (5 bases). V was cut by 1 base and J by 10 bases, with 16 bases left in between. The CDR3 covers 13 residues. Germline CDR1 DFQATT, CDR2 SNEGSKA (reference sequence). The CDR3 sequence: CSARAWAGGDYTF. The CDR3 bases are TGCAGTGCTAGAGCTTGGGCAGGAGGGGACTACACCTTC.

The chain carries TRBV7-2 and TRBJ2-3; D is unclear. Germline V CDR1 and CDR2: SGHTA, FQGNSA. The germline V and J ends were trimmed by 5 bases and 3 bases, with 9 bases remaining between them. The CDR3 has 13 amino acids. CDR3 nucleotide sequence: TGTGCCAGCAGCCCTGGAGCTACAGATACGCAGTATTTT. This gives the protein CASSPGATDTQYF.

The rearrangement links TRBV20-1 to TRBJ1-5; D unclear. The germline V gene has CDR1 DFQATT and CDR2 SNEGSKA (reference sequence). The length of the CDR3 is 10 residues. Trimming took 3 bases from V and 7 from J, leaving 4 bases between them. The CDR3 loop is CSASGQPQHF. CDR3 DNA sequence: TGCAGTGCTAGCGGACAGCCCCAGCATTTT.

This clonotype is termed large. The genes are TRBV10-3 and TRBJ2-3; D is unclear. The CDR3 sequence is 12 residues long. Trimming pared 3 bases from V and 6 bases from J, leaving 7 bases between. Germline CDR1 ENHRY, CDR2 SYGVKD. The chain's CDR3 is CAISELADTQYF. CDR3 DNA sequence: TGTGCCATCAGTGAACTTGCGGATACGCAGTATTTT.

This clonotype has a count of ten or more. For the CDR3, the DNA is TGTGCCAGCAGCCAAGATCTGGGGAGAAACACCATATATTTT. This sequence encodes CASSQDLGRNTIYF. The chain links TRBV3-1 to TRBJ1-3; unclear D gene. CDR1 and CDR2 (germline): LGHDT, YNNKEL (reference sequence). The CDR3 is made up of 14 amino acids. V lost 0 bases, J lost 5 bases, and 8 bases lay in between.

This chain joins TRBV12-3 or TRBV12-4 and TRBJ1-5; TRBD1 aligns across 8 bases. There are 15 residues in the CDR3. The V gene end was trimmed by 6 bases and the J gene end by 6 bases; junction bases not matched to a gene: 10. CDR3 in amino acids: CASRTTGVCAQPQHF. CDR3 in DNA: TGTGCCAGCAGAACGACAGGGGTTTGTGCTCAGCCCCAGCATTTT.

This clonotype has a count of ten or more. This sequence joins TRBV20-1 and TRBJ2-7; D may be TRBD2 (5 bases). V was clipped by 3 bases and J by 2 bases, with 14 bases between them. The CDR3 is made up of 14 amino acids. The germline V gene encodes CDR1 DFQATT and CDR2 SNEGSKA (reference sequence). The CDR3 sequence is CSASTGNRPYEQYF. For the CDR3, the DNA is TGCAGTGCTAGTACGGGAAACAGACCCTACGAGCAGTACTTC.

Note on this clonotype: Mismatch with germline at one junction end may stem from a read error. The CDR3: CASSLWNLGSSEQYF. The DNA for the CDR3 is TGTGCCAGCAGTTTATGGAACCTAGGCTCCTCCGAGCAGTACTTC. This chain links TRBV28 with TRBJ2-7; no clear D gene. The CDR3 sequence is 15 residues long. Germline V CDR1 and CDR2: MDHEN, SYDVKM.

The genes are TRBV20-1 and TRBJ2-1, with 8 bases matching TRBD2. J was trimmed by 3 bases and V by 4 bases; bases with no gene match: 11. The CDR3 loop spans 16 amino acids. Germline V gene sequence: CDR1 DFQATT, CDR2 SNEGSKA (reference sequence). The CDR3 DNA reads as TGCAGTGCTACCAGCAGAGGGAGCGGGAGCTACAATGAGCAGTTCTTC. Translating gives CSATSRGSGSYNEQFF.

DNA of the CDR3: TGTGCCAGCAGCTTAAGACTAGCGGGAAGTCAGCCCCAGCATTTT. This sequence encodes CASSLRLAGSQPQHF. This chain joins TRBV7-2 and TRBJ1-5; D is unresolved. In germline, CDR1 is SGHTA, CDR2 FQGNSA. Trimming pared 2 bases from V and 6 bases from J, leaving 14 bases between. The CDR3 spans 15 residues.

The genes are TRBV30 and TRBJ1-3, with D perhaps matching TRBD1 (5 bases). Germline CDR1 GTSNPN, CDR2 SVGIG (reference sequence). The CDR3 covers 13 residues. The germline V and J ends were trimmed by 2 bases and 8 bases, with 13 bases remaining between them. DNA of the CDR3: TGTGCCTGGAGTCTGGGAGGGACGGACACCATATATTTT. Its translation: CAWSLGGTDTIYF.

In this sample, this clonotype turned up many times. CDR3 protein: CASSQGWAGSYEQYF. The CDR3 nucleotides are TGTGCCAGCAGCCAAGGATGGGCAGGGTCCTACGAGCAGTACTTC. This rearrangement joins TRBV14 to TRBJ2-7, with D perhaps TRBD1 (5 bases). The CDR3 is 15 amino acids. The germline V gene has CDR1 SGHDN and CDR2 FVKESK. V lost 1 base and J 1 base, leaving 11 bases between the germline ends.

This clonotype has a handful of counts. V is TRBV6-6 and J is TRBJ1-5; D may be TRBD1 (5 bases). Germline V gives CDR1 MNHNY, CDR2 SVGAGI (reference sequence). The V end was cut by 5 bases, the J end by 6 bases, with 17 bases between. This CDR3 is built from 15 residues. The CDR3 DNA sequence: TGTGCCAGCAGTCACGACCAGGGTCGAGTTCAGCCCCAGCATTTT. It translates to CASSHDQGRVQPQHF.

Of note for this clonotype: An end of the junction differs from the germline gene, which may be a read error. The rearrangement joins TRBV15 to TRBJ2-1; possible D gene TRBD1, 6 bases. CDR1 is LNHNV, CDR2 YYDKDF, per germline (reference sequence). This CDR3 has 15 residues. The CDR3 reads CAISTLQGIALEQFF. CDR3 coding DNA: TGTGCCATCAGCACCCTACAGGGTATTGCTCTTGAGCAGTTCTTC.

The V gene is TRBV10-2, the J gene TRBJ1-2, with D unresolved. Germline V gene sequence: CDR1 WSHSY, CDR2 SAAADI. V gave up 2 bases and J gave up 7 bases, with 17 bases separating them. The CDR3 has 15 amino acids. CDR3 coding DNA: TGCGCCAGCAGTGAGATTGGCTCTTTATATGCTGGCTACACCTTC. It specifies CASSEIGSLYAGYTF.

The rearrangement uses TRBV4-3 and TRBJ2-7; 8 nucleotides match TRBD1. The CDR3 is 16 residues long. The germline V gene has CDR1 LGHNA and CDR2 YSLEER. After removal of 2 bases from V and 7 bases from J, the junction contained 13 bases not matched to a gene. The CDR3 loop reads CASSQTTGAQSREQYF. The CDR3 nucleotides are TGCGCCAGCAGCCAAACGACAGGGGCTCAGTCGAGGGAGCAGTACTTC.

This clonotype appeared a single time. The chain uses TRBV30 and TRBJ2-7; 9 bases are shared with TRBD1. There are 12 residues in the CDR3. Germline V gene data show CDR1 as GTSNPN and CDR2 as SVGIG (reference sequence). Trimming removed 8 bases from V and 10 bases from J; junction bases left unmatched: 12. CDR3 protein: CASRSDRGQQYF. The CDR3 bases are TGTGCCAGTAGATCGGACAGGGGCCAACAGTACTTC.

This clonotype was counted at least ten times. V is TRBV4-3 and J is TRBJ2-1, with no clear D. There are 18 residues in the CDR3. Trimming left V 3 bases short and J 4 bases short, with 22 bases between. Germline CDR1 and CDR2: LGHNA and YSLEER. CDR3 sequence reads: CASSQNLFADNRYNEQFF. For the CDR3, the DNA is TGCGCCAGCAGCCAGAACCTTTTCGCGGATAATCGGTACAATGAGCAGTTCTTC.

This clonotype was counted many times. This sequence joins TRBV2 and TRBJ1-4; TRBD1 matches 9 bases. The junction had 9 bases not matched to a gene; V was cut back by 6 bases and J by 7 bases. Germline CDR1 SNHLY, CDR2 FYNNEI. CDR3 size: 15 residues. In nucleotides, the CDR3 is TGTGCCAGCAGGGTAGATGGGACAGGGCTTGAAAAACTGTTTTTT. This gives the protein CASRVDGTGLEKLFF.

This clonotype was counted ten times or more. The gene calls are TRBV5-8 and TRBJ2-2; TRBD2 matches at 8 bases. CDR3 length: 15 amino acids. CDR1 and CDR2 (germline): SGHTS, YDEGEE. The J segment lost 1 base and the V segment lost 7 bases, leaving 6 bases of the junction unmatched. Written as DNA, the CDR3 is TGTGCCAGCCGCCGGGGGGGCGGGAACACCGGGGAGCTGTTTTTT. Its protein is CASRRGGGNTGELFF.

The V gene is TRBV7-2, the J gene TRBJ2-1; 12 nucleotides match TRBD2. The V segment lost 1 base and the J segment 3 bases; nucleotides outside the gene matches: 7. The CDR3 spans 18 residues. Per the germline V gene, CDR1 is SGHTA and CDR2 is FQGNSA. CDR3 nucleotides: TGTGCCAGCAGCTTAGAGGGGACTAGCGGGCGACGCTACAATGAGCAGTTCTTC. Translating it yields CASSLEGTSGRRYNEQFF.

On this clonotype itself: Because the CDR3's place on the DNA is in doubt, the DNA is left out and the CDR3 is given as listed by TCRdb. The rearrangement uses TRBV9 and TRBJ2-3; TRBD2, as called in the table, went unchecked against the DNA. The germline V gene encodes CDR1 SGDLS and CDR2 YYNGEE. The CDR3 is 22 residues long, counting both termini. The chain's CDR3 is CASSVGGTTDYEQYFGPDTQYF.

As for this clonotype: This sequence may be a read error, since a much larger clone differs from it by one base. The chain uses TRBV9 and TRBJ2-7, with a possible D match to TRBD1 (5 bases). The germline CDR1 and CDR2 sequences are SGDLS and YYNGEE. This CDR3 spans 14 amino acids. The CDR3 spells CASGVDGRVGEQYF. CDR3 bases: TGTGCCAGCGGCGTAGATGGCAGGGTTGGCGAGCAGTACTTC.

The V and J genes are TRBV18 and TRBJ2-1; D gene uncertain. The germline V gene encodes CDR1 KGHSH and CDR2 LQKENI. V lost 3 bases and J lost 6, with 15 bases in between. The CDR3 extends over 15 amino acids. In DNA, the CDR3 is TGTGCCAGCTCACCTGAGGCAGCTCATTCCAATGAGCAGTTCTTC. This sequence encodes CASSPEAAHSNEQFF.

This clonotype was observed at least ten times. The CDR3 region has the DNA TGTGCCAGCAGCCAAGGAGGGGGGACTCAGCCCCAGCATTTT. It is translated as CASSQGGGTQPQHF. V usage is TRBV14 and J usage is TRBJ1-5; D perhaps matches TRBD1 (6 bases). This CDR3 spans 14 amino acids. Germline loops: CDR1 SGHDN, CDR2 FVKESK. The V and J ends lost 1 base and 6 bases respectively, with 10 bases between them.

This clonotype has ten or more counts. The chain uses TRBV2 and TRBJ2-1; maybe TRBD2 (6 bases). V was cut by 2 bases and J by 7 bases, with 15 bases left in between. There are 15 residues in the CDR3. The germline V gene encodes CDR1 SNHLY and CDR2 FYNNEI. CDR3: CASSERTGVLNEQFF. The CDR3 region has the DNA TGTGCCAGCAGTGAAAGGACGGGAGTGTTAAATGAGCAGTTCTTC.